The 25 T cell receptor beta chains given below trace back to one sample, sequenced in a study of technical replicates of blood from a handful of donors. Measured with immunoSEQ multiplex PCR; TCRdb has only the in-frame clones, and not every one. The table records 10,000 or so clones, roughly 93% of them present only once. Material: PBMCs. Every receptor here comes from a human donor in good health.

The CDR3 DNA sequence: TGTGCCAGCACCTTCGGGCGGGACTCCTACGAGCAGTACTTC. It encodes CASTFGRDSYEQYF. J is TRBJ2-7 and V is TRBV7-2, with D perhaps TRBD2 (6 bases). V was trimmed by 7 bases and J by 0 bases, leaving 13 bases between them. Germline V gives CDR1 SGHTA, CDR2 FQGNSA. The CDR3 has 14 amino acids.

The gene calls are TRBV4-1 and TRBJ1-1, with TRBD1 matching 9 bases. Germline loops: CDR1 MGHRA, CDR2 YSYEKL. The CDR3 runs to 17 residues. Unmatched junction bases numbered 8, after V lost 3 bases and J lost 0 bases. The chain's CDR3 is CASSQDHTGGVNTEAFF. The CDR3 bases are TGCGCCAGCAGCCAGGACCACACAGGGGGCGTGAACACTGAAGCTTTCTTT.

The V and J genes are TRBV6-4 and TRBJ2-1; D possibly corresponds to TRBD2 (5 bases). Trimming removed 0 bases at V and 3 bases at J, with 9 bases between. The CDR3 length is 15 residues. Germline loops: CDR1 MRHNA, CDR2 SNTAGT. CDR3 DNA sequence: TGTGCCAGCAGTGACTCCAGCGGCCACTACAATGAGCAGTTCTTC. Amino acid sequence: CASSDSSGHYNEQFF.

The chain has TRBV6-1 and TRBJ2-2, with D possibly matching TRBD2 (6 bases). Germline assignment: CDR1 MNHNS and CDR2 SASEGT. V was cut by 0 bases and J by 1 base, with 15 bases left in between. The CDR3 is 18 amino acids. The CDR3 bases are TGTGCCAGCAGTGAAGCGCGGGGTTTCCCTATGAACACCGGGGAGCTGTTTTTT. As protein: CASSEARGFPMNTGELFF.

The chain uses TRBV19 and TRBJ1-2; TRBD1 agrees at 8 bases. Trimming took 5 bases from V and 3 from J; bases not matched to a gene: 8. The CDR3 runs 15 residues. Germline values: CDR1 LNHDA, CDR2 SQIVND (reference sequence). The CDR3 loop reads CASSFRDRLDYGYTF. In nucleotides, the CDR3 is TGTGCCAGTAGTTTCCGGGACAGGTTGGACTATGGCTACACCTTC.

This clone showed up just once. The chain has TRBV5-6 and TRBJ2-7, with D possibly being TRBD2 (6 bases). V was shortened by 1 base and J by 3 bases, with 17 bases between the two germline ends. Per the germline V gene, CDR1 is SGHDT and CDR2 is YYEEEE. The CDR3 sequence is 16 residues long. The chain's CDR3 is CASSLYGTGLDYEQYF. As DNA, the CDR3 is TGTGCCAGCAGCTTGTACGGGACTGGGTTAGACTACGAGCAGTACTTC.

The chain uses TRBV7-7 and TRBJ2-2; TRBD1 aligns across 9 bases. With 1 base clipped from V and 4 bases from J, the junction kept 1 base outside the gene matches. Germline assignment: CDR1 SSHAT and CDR2 FNYEAQ (reference sequence). This CDR3 has 15 residues. The CDR3 DNA reads as TGTGCCAGCAGCTTAGAGACAGGGGGCACCGGGGAGCTGTTTTTT. Protein sequence: CASSLETGGTGELFF. The full variable domain, rest sourced from reference TRBV7-7 and TRBJ2-2, is GAGVSQSPRYKVTKRGQDVTLRCDPISSHATLYWYQQALGQGPEFLTYFNYEAQPDKSGLPSDRFSAERPEGSISTLTIQRTEQRDSAMYRCASSLETGGTGELFFGEGSRLTVL.

This clone appeared a few times. V gene TRBV28 combines with J gene TRBJ1-5; TRBD1 matches 10 bases. The CDR3 sequence is 15 residues long. Germline V lookup: CDR1 MDHEN, CDR2 SYDVKM. The V segment lost 5 bases and the J segment 4 bases; nucleotides outside the gene matches: 5. The CDR3 region is CASSARTGGNQPQHF. The CDR3 region has the DNA TGTGCCAGCAGTGCCCGGACAGGGGGAAATCAGCCCCAGCATTTT.

The rearrangement links TRBV29-1 to TRBJ1-1; 9 bases align to TRBD1. Germline V gene lookup returns CDR1 SQVTM and CDR2 ANQGSEA. V trimming: 7 bases; J trimming: 6 bases; junction bases outside the gene matches: 18. The CDR3 loop spans 16 amino acids. CDR3 nucleotides: TGCAGCGCTGTCGGGGAACCGGGACAGGGAAGAGCTGAAGCTTTCTTT. The encoded protein is CSAVGEPGQGRAEAFF. The whole variable domain, remainder taken from reference TRBV29-1 and TRBJ1-1, is SAVISQKPSRDICQRGTSLTIQCQVDSQVTMMFWYRQQPGQSLTLIATANQGSEATYESGFVIDKFPISRPNLTFSTLTVSNMSPEDSSIYLCSAVGEPGQGRAEAFFGQGTRLTVV.

V and J are TRBV5-4 and TRBJ1-2; 7 bases line up with TRBD1. This CDR3 region has 15 residues. V was pared by 0 bases and J by 3 bases, with 5 bases of the junction left unmatched. Germline V gene sequence: CDR1 SGHNT, CDR2 YYREEE (reference sequence). In DNA form, the CDR3 reads TGTGCCAGCAGCTTGGTTCAGGGGGAGCACTATGGCTACACCTTC. It is translated as CASSLVQGEHYGYTF.

This clone was observed a single time. Other DNA sequences from this sample encode an identical CDR3 as well. The CDR3 sequence is CASGASATNEKLFF. The CDR3 nucleotides are TGTGCCAGCGGGGCATCTGCAACTAATGAAAAACTGTTTTTT. V and J are TRBV25-1 and TRBJ1-4, with D possibly TRBD1 on 5 matching bases. Trimming stripped 8 bases from V and 0 bases from J, with 10 bases between. This CDR3 is built from 14 residues. Looked up from germline, CDR1 is MGHDK and CDR2 is SYGVNS.

The V gene is TRBV29-1, the J gene TRBJ1-2, with D maybe TRBD1 (5 bases). This CDR3 contains 13 residues. The ends were cut back, 7 bases at V and 6 bases at J, with 18 bases in the middle. Germline CDR1 is SQVTM and CDR2 is ANQGSEA. The CDR3 reads CSEYKEAGHGYTF. The CDR3, as DNA: TGCAGCGAATACAAGGAAGCAGGGCATGGCTACACCTTC.

The rearrangement joins TRBV5-1 to TRBJ2-7; 9 positions agree with TRBD2. After removal of 2 bases from V and 3 bases from J, the junction contained 6 bases not matched to a gene. CDR3 length equals 15 residues. Germline V gene data show CDR1 as SGHRS and CDR2 as YFSETQ. CDR3 DNA sequence: TGCGCCAGCAGCTTAGCGGGAGGCGGTTTCTACGAGCAGTACTTC. This translates into CASSLAGGGFYEQYF.

The gene calls are TRBV28 and TRBJ1-1; no clear D. V was clipped by 3 bases and J by 7 bases, with 12 bases between them. Germline V gives CDR1 MDHEN, CDR2 SYDVKM. The CDR3 sequence is 13 residues long. CDR3 DNA sequence: TGTGCCAGCAGTTTGACTAGGGCCCTTGAAGCTTTCTTT. It is translated as CASSLTRALEAFF.

This sequence joins TRBV6-5 and TRBJ1-4; D not certain. Germline lookup yields CDR1 MNHEY and CDR2 SVGAGI. The CDR3 is 14 amino acids. The V and J ends lost 7 bases and 3 bases respectively, with 12 bases between them. The CDR3 protein is CASKYTRANEKLFF. Here the CDR3 DNA reads TGTGCCAGCAAGTACACTAGAGCTAATGAAAAACTGTTTTTT.

The V gene is TRBV7-2, the J gene TRBJ1-1; TRBD1 might be the D (6 bases). CDR3 length: 13 amino acids. V was pared by 1 base and J by 10 bases, with 13 bases between. From germline, CDR1 is SGHTA and CDR2 FQGNSA. The CDR3 nucleotides read TGTGCCAGCAGCTTAGATCCAGGGGATCCAGCTTTCTTT. The encoded protein is CASSLDPGDPAFF. Full variable domain (outside the CDR3, taken from reference TRBV7-2 and TRBJ1-1): GAGVSQSPSNKVTEKGKDVELRCDPISGHTALYWYRQSLGQGLEFLIYFQGNSAPDKSGLPSDRFSAERTGGSVSTLTIQRTQQEDSAVYLCASSLDPGDPAFFGQGTRLTVV.

In its sample, this clone was seen once. The chain employs TRBV10-3 and TRBJ1-3; maybe TRBD1 (6 bases). The CDR3 is 17 amino acids. Germline V gene sequence: CDR1 ENHRY, CDR2 SYGVKD. V lost 2 bases to trimming and J lost 1 base, with 15 bases between them. The CDR3 loop reads CAISETPPGQSGNTIYF. CDR3 bases: TGTGCCATCAGTGAGACCCCACCCGGACAGTCTGGAAACACCATATATTTT.

The V gene is TRBV19, the J gene TRBJ1-5; the match to TRBD1 covers 8 bases. CDR1 LNHDA and CDR2 SQIVND come from the germline V gene (reference sequence). The CDR3 runs 15 residues. Trimming cost V 3 bases and J 6 bases; bases outside gene matches: 7. CDR3 residues: CASSMGQGASQPQHF. The CDR3 nucleotides are TGTGCCAGTAGTATGGGCCAGGGGGCGAGTCAGCCCCAGCATTTT.

The chain couples TRBV6-1 to TRBJ1-4, with D perhaps TRBD1 (6 bases). The germline V and J ends were trimmed by 4 bases and 8 bases, with 17 bases remaining between them. This CDR3 region has 15 residues. The germline V gene has CDR1 MNHNS and CDR2 SASEGT. CDR3 nucleotides: TGTGCCAGCAGTGTCTACAGGGAAGAAGTGGAAAAACTGTTTTTT. It specifies CASSVYREEVEKLFF.

The chain carries TRBV7-9 and TRBJ2-5; 9 nucleotides line up with TRBD1. V gave up 5 bases and J gave up 4 bases; unmatched junction bases: 5. The CDR3 sequence is 14 residues long. The germline CDR1 and CDR2 sequences are SEHNR and FQNEAQ (reference sequence). The CDR3 DNA reads as TGTGCCAGCAGCCTATCGACAGGGGGAGAGACCCAGTACTTC. It yields the protein CASSLSTGGETQYF.

This chain uses TRBV7-9 with TRBJ1-1, with a possible D match to TRBD1 (5 bases). V gave up 6 bases and J gave up 1 base, with 9 bases separating them. Germline CDR1 SEHNR, CDR2 FQNEAQ (reference sequence). The CDR3 is 13 residues long. DNA of the CDR3: TGTGCCAGCAGTAAAACAGGGAACACTGAAGCTTTCTTT. Amino acid sequence: CASSKTGNTEAFF. Full variable domain (missing parts from reference TRBV7-9 and TRBJ1-1): DTGVSQNPRHKITKRGQNVTFRCDPISEHNRLYWYRQTLGQGPEFLTYFQNEAQLEKSRLLSDRFSAERPKGSFSTLEIQRTEQGDSAMYLCASSKTGNTEAFFGQGTRLTVV.

The J gene is TRBJ1-5, the V gene TRBV11-2; TRBD1 is a possible D gene (5 bases). V dropped 8 bases and J dropped 3 bases, with 23 bases sitting between them. Germline values: CDR1 SGHAT, CDR2 FQNNGV. The CDR3 sequence is 17 residues long. The CDR3 bases are TGTGCCAGCGCCTCTGGAGGGGTCCTGGAAAACAATCAGCCCCAGCATTTT. Protein: CASASGGVLENNQPQHF.

This clone was seen once. The chain couples TRBV4-2 to TRBJ2-7, with 10 nucleotides matching TRBD2. Germline lookup yields CDR1 LGHNA and CDR2 YNFKEQ. The CDR3 loop spans 16 amino acids. With V trimmed by 0 bases and J by 4 bases, 6 bases remained unmatched. CDR3 loop: CASSQEPLAGVYEQYF. The CDR3 DNA sequence: TGTGCCAGCAGCCAAGAGCCCCTAGCGGGAGTTTACGAGCAGTACTTC.

The V and J genes are TRBV6-5 and TRBJ2-1, with 7 bases aligning to TRBD2. The J segment lost 3 bases and the V segment lost 2 bases, leaving 4 bases of the junction unmatched. Germline assignment: CDR1 MNHEY and CDR2 SVGAGI. This CDR3 has 15 amino acids. The CDR3 region has the DNA TGTGCCAGCAGTTACGGGGAGGGGAGCTACAATGAGCAGTTCTTC. Protein product: CASSYGEGSYNEQFF.

The chain has TRBV11-3 and TRBJ2-5; possibly TRBD2 for D (6 bases). The V gene's germline CDR1 is SGHNT and CDR2 YENEEA. The CDR3 has 15 amino acids. Trimming pared 5 bases from V and 4 bases from J, leaving 17 bases between. CDR3 amino acids: CASSLRGRSGETQYF. CDR3 DNA sequence: TGTGCCAGCAGCCTTAGAGGGAGGTCAGGAGAGACCCAGTACTTC.